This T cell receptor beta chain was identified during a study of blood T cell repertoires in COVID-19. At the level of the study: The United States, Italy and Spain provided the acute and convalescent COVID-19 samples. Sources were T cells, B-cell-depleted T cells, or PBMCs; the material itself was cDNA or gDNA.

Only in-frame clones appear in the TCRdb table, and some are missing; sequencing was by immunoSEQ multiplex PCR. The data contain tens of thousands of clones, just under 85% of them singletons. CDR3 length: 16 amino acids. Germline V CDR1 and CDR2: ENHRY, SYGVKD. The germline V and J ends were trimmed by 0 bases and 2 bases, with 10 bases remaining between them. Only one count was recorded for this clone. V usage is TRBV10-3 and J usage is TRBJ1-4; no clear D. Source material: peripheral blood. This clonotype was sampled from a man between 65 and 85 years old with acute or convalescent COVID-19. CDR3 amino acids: CAISESVSGTNEKLFF. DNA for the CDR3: TGTGCCATCAGTGAGTCAGTCTCCGGGACTAATGAAAAACTGTTTTTT.